These 11 T cell receptor beta chains came from one sample sequenced in a study of blood T cells in healthy people across ages. A sample-barcoded 5' primer and a J-beta primer mix were used in a second PCR of roughly 6 to 12 cycles. TCRdb recomputed calls from the 5' RACE reads with MiXCR, one row per CDR3 protein. The sample holds hundreds of thousands of distinct CDR3 sequences, 40% to 50% seen once. Material: blood. These receptors originate from a man aged 60 to 75 in good health.

The chain links TRBV11-2 to TRBJ2-5; possibly TRBD1 for D (7 bases). The CDR3 runs to 14 residues. Trimming stripped 7 bases from V and 4 bases from J, with 16 bases between. Germline CDR1 is SGHAT and CDR2 is FQNNGV. The CDR3 region is CASNTGAGGETQYF. In nucleotides, the CDR3 is TGTGCCAGCAACACGGGGGCAGGGGGAGAGACCCAGTACTTC.

This clonotype was seen a few times. The chain uses TRBV6-2 or TRBV6-3 and TRBJ2-4; D is undetermined. TRBJ2-7 explains the end of the DNA better; the J call may be wrong. This CDR3 region has 14 residues. In germline, CDR1 is MNHEY, CDR2 SVGEGT. CDR3 bases: TGTGCCAGCCGACAAGGACCCCCCCGTACCGAGCAGTACTTC. Residues: CASRQGPPRTEQYF.

The rearrangement uses TRBV12-3 or TRBV12-4 and TRBJ2-7, with D perhaps assigned TRBD1 or TRBD2 (6 bases each). The CDR3 consists of 13 residues. V lost 4 bases, J lost 12 bases, and 19 bases lay in between. CDR3 sequence reads: CASSYTGARERYF. CDR3 nucleotides: TGTGCCAGCAGTTACACGGGGGCAAGGGAGAGGTACTTC.

This chain joins TRBV20-1 and TRBJ2-5; no clear D. V was cut by 0 bases and J by 0 bases, with 8 bases left in between. There are 14 residues in the CDR3. Germline V gene data show CDR1 as DFQATT and CDR2 as SNEGSKA (reference sequence). The DNA for the CDR3 is TGCAGTGCTAGAGATAATATGTACCAAGAGACCCAGTACTTC. Translation gives CSARDNMYQETQYF.

This clonotype was recorded a few times. The chain links TRBV3-1 to TRBJ2-7; 9 bases match TRBD1. With 1 base clipped from V and 6 bases from J, the junction kept 10 bases outside the gene matches. Per germline, CDR1 LGHDT and CDR2 YNNKEL (reference sequence). This CDR3 has 16 amino acids. The CDR3 DNA follows: TGTGCCAGCAGCCAAGGACTCGGGACAGGGTCTCTCGAGCAGTACTTC. This codes for CASSQGLGTGSLEQYF.

The chain combines TRBV2 with TRBJ2-3, with 9 bases aligning to TRBD1. Trimming at V came to 8 bases and at J to 2 bases, leaving 8 bases not matched to a gene. Germline CDR1 reads SNHLY; CDR2 reads FYNNEI. The CDR3 is 15 amino acids. CDR3 loop: CASGGQGIITDTQYF. CDR3 sequence (DNA): TGTGCCAGCGGAGGACAGGGGATAATCACAGATACGCAGTATTTT.

This clonotype was observed many times. V is TRBV18 and J is TRBJ1-2; D is unclear. Germline CDR1 is KGHSH and CDR2 is LQKENI. V gave up 3 bases and J gave up 0 bases, with 5 bases separating them. This CDR3 region has 13 residues. The CDR3 reads CASSPTANYGYTF. DNA of the CDR3: TGTGCCAGCTCACCGACGGCTAACTATGGCTACACCTTC.

This clonotype occurred a few times. The chain employs TRBV7-6 and TRBJ1-5, with 8 bases aligning to TRBD1. With V trimmed by 5 bases and J by 5 bases, 8 bases remained unmatched. CDR1 is SGHVS, CDR2 FNYEAQ, per germline. The CDR3 contains 15 residues. The CDR3 bases are TGTGCCAGCAGCCTCGGACAGGGTAAAGATCAGCCCCAGCATTTT. Translated: CASSLGQGKDQPQHF.

The chain links TRBV5-1 to TRBJ1-1; D might be TRBD1 (5 bases). The CDR3 contains 13 residues. Trimming removed 5 bases from V and 5 bases from J, with 13 bases in between. CDR1 is SGHRS and CDR2 is YFSETQ in the germline V gene. The CDR3 sequence is CASSSAGRTEAFF. DNA of the CDR3: TGCGCCAGCAGTTCTGCAGGGAGGACTGAAGCTTTCTTT. The variable domain in full, completed from reference TRBV5-1 and TRBJ1-1, reads KAGVTQTPRYLIKTRGQQVTLSCSPISGHRSVSWYQQTPGQGLQFLFEYFSETQRNKGNFPGRFSGRQFSNSRSEMNVSTLELGDSALYLCASSSAGRTEAFFGQGTRLTVV.

This chain links TRBV5-1 with TRBJ2-3, with TRBD1 identical over 7 bases. There are 15 residues in the CDR3. CDR1 and CDR2 (germline): SGHRS, YFSETQ. The trim removed 4 bases at V and 3 bases at J, leaving 8 bases unmatched. DNA of the CDR3: TGCGCCAGCAGCGAATCGGGACAGACTACAGATACGCAGTATTTT. Encoded protein: CASSESGQTTDTQYF.

The table lists this clonotype with a few counts. V is TRBV5-1 and J is TRBJ2-3, with TRBD1 identical over 7 bases. The CDR3 is made up of 15 amino acids. The V gene's germline CDR1 is SGHRS and CDR2 YFSETQ. Trimming removed 4 bases from V and 1 base from J; junction bases left unmatched: 6. CDR3 sequence: CASSTEGQRTDTQYF. As DNA, the CDR3 is TGCGCCAGCAGCACCGAGGGACAGCGCACAGATACGCAGTATTTT.